This T cell receptor beta chain came from a study of Graves' ophthalmopathy and Graves' hyperthyroidism. Study at large: The authors collected peripheral blood at initial diagnosis, before any treatment.

CDR1 and CDR2 (germline): ENHRY, SYGVKD. The V gene end was trimmed by 3 bases and the J gene end by 4 bases; junction bases not matched to a gene: 2. The CDR3 contains 14 residues. A remark on this clonotype: Antigen unknown.

The PBMCs had their origin in approximately 10 ml of fresh peripheral blood. Notes on the study in general: For separating ophthalmopathy from stable hyperthyroidism, a 13-signature model gave around 86% sensitivity and 81.08% specificity.

As the template, RNA transcripts were used to amplify TCR beta CDR3 regions. HTBI primers were employed in first-round RT-PCR, then a second-round multiplex PCR followed. TCRdb re-called the multiplex PCR reads through MiXCR, storing one row per CDR3 protein. This sample has roughly 700,000 distinct CDR3 sequences, with about 44% found just once. The sequence came from an adult man with Graves' ophthalmopathy. This rearrangement joins TRBV10-3 to TRBJ2-3; 9 nucleotides match TRBD1. Sequencing input: peripheral blood. For the CDR3, the DNA is TGTGCCATCAGTGATGGGACAGGGTCAGATACGCAGTATTTT. Its translation is CAISDGTGSDTQYF.